This entry lists 18 T cell receptor beta chains sequenced from one sample in a study of shared clonotypes between healthy human individuals. Terminally differentiated effector memory CD45RA+ cells were excluded from the naive CD8 cells, which were CD45RO-negative and positively selected for CCR7. TCRdb's copy holds only in-frame clones and misses some; the assay was immunoSEQ multiplex PCR. The profile covers about 2.1 million clones, with about 94% appearing a single time and around 1.7% taken by the ten largest. The source material was naive CD8+ T cells from PBMCs. These receptor sequences come from a man aged 18 to 30 in good health. Some clones in this sample may be carry-over from other donors' samples.

The chain recombines TRBV27 with TRBJ1-1, with 7 bases identical to TRBD1. Germline V gene lookup returns CDR1 MNHEY and CDR2 SMNVEV (reference sequence). The V segment lost 2 bases and the J segment 2 bases; nucleotides outside the gene matches: 2. CDR3 size: 14 residues. CDR3 DNA sequence: TGTGCCAGCAGTTTAGGGACAGTTAACACTGAAGCTTTCTTT. It codes for CASSLGTVNTEAFF.

The rearrangement links TRBV7-9 to TRBJ2-5; the match to TRBD2 covers 14 bases. Germline V gene data show CDR1 as SEHNR and CDR2 as FQNEAQ (reference sequence). There are 18 residues in the CDR3. Trimming removed 4 bases from V and 1 base from J; junction bases left unmatched: 8. CDR3 coding DNA: TGTGCCAGCAGCTCGGGACTAGCGGGAGAGGGACGCCAAGAGACCCAGTACTTC. This codes for CASSSGLAGEGRQETQYF. The full variable domain, rest sourced from reference TRBV7-9 and TRBJ2-5, is DTGVSQNPRHKITKRGQNVTFRCDPISEHNRLYWYRQTLGQGPEFLTYFQNEAQLEKSRLLSDRFSAERPKGSFSTLEIQRTEQGDSAMYLCASSSGLAGEGRQETQYFGPGTRLLVL.

This chain connects TRBV27 to TRBJ2-7; 7 bases fit TRBD1. This CDR3 contains 14 residues. Per germline, CDR1 MNHEY and CDR2 SMNVEV (reference sequence). V lost 4 bases, J lost 3 bases, and 6 bases stayed unmatched. CDR3 region: CASSSWTGYYEQYF. The CDR3 DNA reads TGTGCCAGCAGTTCGTGGACAGGATACTACGAGCAGTACTTC.

Comments on this clone: At the DNA level, this CDR3 is encoded by other sequences in the same sample as well. This rearrangement joins TRBV7-9 to TRBJ2-7; D remains unclear. The CDR3 covers 11 residues. The V end lost 3 bases, the J end lost 3 bases, and 3 bases lay between the germline ends. Germline CDR1 and CDR2: SEHNR and FQNEAQ (reference sequence). The CDR3 coding sequence is TGTGCCAGCAGCTTCCACTACGAGCAGTACTTC. Translating it yields CASSFHYEQYF.

V and J are TRBV21-1 and TRBJ1-4; the table's D call of TRBD1 was not tested on the DNA. TRBV21-1 is an annotated pseudogene. CDR3 size: 17 residues. The CDR3 coding sequence is TGTGCCAGCAGCAAAAAGGAGGGGGACAGGGCTCGTGAAAAACTGTTTTTT. It translates to CASSKKEGDRAREKLFF.

The chain employs TRBV18 and TRBJ2-1; 8 bases are shared with TRBD2. The germline V gene encodes CDR1 KGHSH and CDR2 LQKENI. J gave up 0 bases and V 2 bases, and 12 bases lay outside the gene matches. This CDR3 is 19 amino acids long. CDR3 residues: CASSPRLAGATRSYNEQFF. The DNA of the CDR3 is TGTGCCAGCTCACCAAGGCTAGCGGGTGCTACACGCTCCTACAATGAGCAGTTCTTC.

This chain links TRBV27 with TRBJ1-2, with D possibly being TRBD1 (6 bases). Trimming took 4 bases from V and 3 from J, leaving 9 bases between them. Germline CDR1 reads MNHEY; CDR2 reads SMNVEV (reference sequence). CDR3 length equals 13 residues. CDR3 coding DNA: TGTGCCAGCAGTTATGGGGGGCACTATGGCTACACCTTC. Protein product: CASSYGGHYGYTF.

V gene TRBV7-9 combines with J gene TRBJ2-3; D call uncertain. Germline V gene data show CDR1 as SEHNR and CDR2 as FQNEAQ (reference sequence). CDR3 length: 15 residues. Trimming removed 5 bases at V and 4 bases at J, with 16 bases between. CDR3 amino acids: CASSHKNLSPDTQYF. CDR3 nucleotide sequence: TGTGCCAGCAGCCATAAAAACTTATCCCCAGATACGCAGTATTTT.

V is TRBV27 and J is TRBJ1-5; no reliable D call. Trimming shortened V by 0 bases and J by 4 bases, and 10 bases separated the two germline ends. Germline assignment: CDR1 MNHEY and CDR2 SMNVEV (reference sequence). This CDR3 has 15 residues. Written as DNA, the CDR3 is TGTGCCAGCAGTTTATCTTCCAGCCTTAATCAGCCCCAGCATTTT. Protein sequence: CASSLSSSLNQPQHF.

The rearrangement uses TRBV6-1 and TRBJ2-7, with a weak D call TRBD2 (6 bases). The germline gives CDR1 MNHNS, CDR2 SASEGT. This CDR3 is 15 amino acids long. V was clipped by 3 bases and J by 3 bases, with 15 bases between them. The CDR3 loop is CASSEDPGAGYEQYF. The CDR3 bases are TGTGCCAGCAGTGAGGACCCCGGAGCGGGCTACGAGCAGTACTTC.

The chain couples TRBV5-6 to TRBJ1-1, with D uncertain. Trimming took 0 bases from V and 3 from J, leaving 15 bases between them. In germline, CDR1 is SGHDT, CDR2 YYEEEE. This CDR3 comprises 16 residues. The CDR3 region is CASSLAGQELDTEAFF. The CDR3 nucleotides read TGTGCCAGCAGCTTGGCAGGTCAGGAACTCGACACTGAAGCTTTCTTT.

This clone was counted only a few times. The chain has TRBV6-5 and TRBJ1-1; D is perhaps TRBD1 (5 bases). V lost 5 bases and J lost 11, with 21 bases in between. The CDR3 sequence is 14 residues long. From germline, CDR1 is MNHEY and CDR2 SVGAGI. The CDR3 reads CASSPGLPAVGAFF. The DNA of the CDR3 is TGTGCCAGCAGTCCGGGACTGCCGGCCGTTGGGGCTTTCTTT.

The chain has TRBV29-1 and TRBJ2-7; D gene uncertain. The germline gives CDR1 SQVTM, CDR2 ANQGSEA. Between the trimmed V and J ends, which lost 5 bases and 4 bases, there was a span of 15 bases. The CDR3 contains 13 residues. The CDR3 coding sequence is TGCAGCGTTCGTACCGGAGTGGTATACGAGCAGTACTTC. It translates to CSVRTGVVYEQYF.

This chain uses TRBV28 with TRBJ2-1; D call uncertain. The ends were cut back, 7 bases at V and 4 bases at J, with 14 bases in the middle. The CDR3 runs to 14 residues. From germline, CDR1 is MDHEN and CDR2 SYDVKM. The CDR3 DNA reads as TGTGCCAGCACCTTGGAACGGTATTACAATGAGCAGTTCTTC. This sequence encodes CASTLERYYNEQFF.

The V and J genes are TRBV27 and TRBJ2-7; 8 bases match TRBD1. Per the germline V gene, CDR1 is MNHEY and CDR2 is SMNVEV (reference sequence). The CDR3 is 15 amino acids. The V segment lost 5 bases and the J segment 6 bases; nucleotides outside the gene matches: 12. CDR3: CASSPRQGQMGEQYF. The CDR3 DNA follows: TGTGCCAGCAGTCCTAGACAGGGGCAAATGGGCGAGCAGTACTTC.

The chain recombines TRBV2 with TRBJ1-2, with TRBD1 identical over 7 bases. Germline CDR1 reads SNHLY; CDR2 reads FYNNEI. V trimming: 1 base; J trimming: 4 bases; junction bases outside the gene matches: 3. This CDR3 spans 14 amino acids. The CDR3 DNA reads TGTGCCAGCAGTGAAGGGACAGGATTCTATGGCTACACCTTC. Translating gives CASSEGTGFYGYTF.

The chain has TRBV6-6 and TRBJ2-5; D is ambiguous. From germline, CDR1 is MNHNY and CDR2 SVGAGI (reference sequence). This CDR3 has 15 amino acids. V was shortened by 0 bases and J by 2 bases, with 10 bases between the two germline ends. The CDR3 nucleotides are TGTGCCAGCAGTTACTCCGCAGCGCAACAAGAGACCCAGTACTTC. Residues: CASSYSAAQQETQYF.

V gene TRBV9 combines with J gene TRBJ2-3; 8 bases align to TRBD1. V trimming: 6 bases; J trimming: 1 base; junction bases outside the gene matches: 7. There are 15 residues in the CDR3. CDR1 is SGDLS and CDR2 is YYNGEE in the germline V gene. This CDR3 is CASTWSGGGTDTQYF. The CDR3 DNA sequence: TGTGCCAGCACGTGGTCAGGGGGCGGCACAGATACGCAGTATTTT.